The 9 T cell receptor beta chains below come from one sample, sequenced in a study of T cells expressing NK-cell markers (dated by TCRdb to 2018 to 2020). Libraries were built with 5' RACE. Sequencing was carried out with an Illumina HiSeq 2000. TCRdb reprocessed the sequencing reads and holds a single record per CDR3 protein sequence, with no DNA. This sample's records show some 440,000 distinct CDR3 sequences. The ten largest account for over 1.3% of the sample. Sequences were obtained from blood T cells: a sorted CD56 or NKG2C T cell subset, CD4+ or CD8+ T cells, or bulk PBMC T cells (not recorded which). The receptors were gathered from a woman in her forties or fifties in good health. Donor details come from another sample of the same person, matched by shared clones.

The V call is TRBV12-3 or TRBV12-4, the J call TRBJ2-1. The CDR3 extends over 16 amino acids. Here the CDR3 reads CASSFLTSSSYNEQFF.

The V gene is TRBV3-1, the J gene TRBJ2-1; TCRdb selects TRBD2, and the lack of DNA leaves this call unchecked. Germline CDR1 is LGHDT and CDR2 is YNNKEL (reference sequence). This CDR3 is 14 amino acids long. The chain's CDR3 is CASSEIAGNNEQFF.

CDR3 protein: CASSQEGGRILPEQYF. The chain employs TRBV3-1 and TRBJ2-7; the TRBD2 assignment by TCRdb is unverifiable without DNA. Germline V gives CDR1 LGHDT, CDR2 YNNKEL (reference sequence). The CDR3 is made up of 16 amino acids.

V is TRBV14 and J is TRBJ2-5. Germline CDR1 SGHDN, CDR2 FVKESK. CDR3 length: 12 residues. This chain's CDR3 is CASSQGSKTQYF. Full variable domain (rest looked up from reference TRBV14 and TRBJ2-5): EAGVTQFPSHSVIEKGQTVTLRCDPISGHDNLYWYRRVMGKEIKFLLHFVKESKQDESGMPNNRFLAERTGGTYSTLKVQPAELEDSGVYFCASSQGSKTQYFGPGTRLLVL.

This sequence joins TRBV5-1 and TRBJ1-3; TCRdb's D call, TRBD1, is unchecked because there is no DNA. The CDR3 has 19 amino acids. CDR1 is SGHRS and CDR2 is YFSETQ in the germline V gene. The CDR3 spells CASSAWGSTAAATGNTIYF.

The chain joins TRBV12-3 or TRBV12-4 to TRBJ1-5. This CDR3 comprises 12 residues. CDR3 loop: CASATRRQPQHF.

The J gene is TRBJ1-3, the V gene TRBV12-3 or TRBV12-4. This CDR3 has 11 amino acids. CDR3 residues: CASSLGNTIYF.

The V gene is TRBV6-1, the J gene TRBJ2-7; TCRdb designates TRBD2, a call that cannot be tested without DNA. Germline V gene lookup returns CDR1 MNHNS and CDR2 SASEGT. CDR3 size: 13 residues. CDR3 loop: CAIFRDQTDEQYF.

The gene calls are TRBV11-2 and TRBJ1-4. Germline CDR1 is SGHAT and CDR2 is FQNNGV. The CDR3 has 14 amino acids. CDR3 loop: CASSLSGVGEKLFF.